This note documents a single T cell receptor (beta chain) sequence. Antigen: not known. Relative to the germline gene, one junction end is altered; a read error may explain this. CDR1 is SSHAT and CDR2 is FNYEAQ in the germline V gene (reference sequence). The CDR3 contains 15 residues. The sample belongs to a study of T-cell memory formation after mild COVID-19. Study in general: The two donors had largely donor-specific TCR clusters. Points from the study as a whole: Mostly located in CM and EM were contracting CD4+ clones, with contracting CD8+ clones located in EMRA. Contracting clones from day 15 to 85 showed balanced CD4/CD8; later expanders favored CD4+. The finding that pre-infection memory included some responding clones suggested that cross-reactive memory joined.

Via MiXCR, TCRdb re-called the 5' RACE reads, giving one row per CDR3 protein. The profile covers about 290,000 distinct CDR3 sequences, with over 15% appearing a single time and more than 20% taken by the ten largest. This chain links TRBV7-7 with TRBJ2-3; 10 bases agree with TRBD1. Material: PBMCs or a T cell subset sorted from them (not recorded which). The TCR sequence derives from a young man who had mild COVID-19 (a few samples of this study predate the infection). Cell type and time point are not known. This CDR3 reads CASSPGTGDPDTQYF. The CDR3 DNA follows: TGTGCTAGCAGCCCCGGGACAGGGGACCCAGATACGCAGTATTTT.